The present T cell receptor (beta chain) was sequenced within a study of cytomegalovirus exposure and HLA in healthy donors. On the study more broadly: The 90 to 150 validation repertoires, a later analysis reported, used the same platform as the approximately 670 repertoires from the first cohort.

The study, taken as a whole, reports: CMV antigen specificity of a few CMV-associated chains was confirmed in vitro. Subsequent analysis revealed that first-cohort TCR clusters tended to co-occur in the 120 or so validation repertoires. Among TCR beta chains, those listed as cytomegalovirus-associated numbered about 150.

The CDR3 totals 14 residues. On this clone: Its target is not known.

Sequenced by immunoSEQ multiplex PCR; TCRdb stores in-frame clones only, minus some. The table shows about 360,000 clones, with approximately 90% occurring only once. The chain couples TRBV21-1 to TRBJ2-7; whether TRBD2, the table's D call, matches the DNA was not checked. TRBV21-1 is given as a pseudogene. Sequencing was carried out using PBMCs. The sequence was collected from a woman in her late teens or twenties in good health and CMV-seronegative. CDR3 loop: CASKFLAGVHEQYF. CDR3 nucleotide sequence: TGTGCCAGCAAGTTTCTAGCGGGAGTCCACGAGCAGTACTTC.